The present T cell receptor (beta chain) was sequenced within a study of CD8 T cells in Susac syndrome. The authors reverse transcribed about 0.45 to 1 ug RNA with random hexamers. Amplification of the TCR beta CDR3 was carried out by immunoSEQ multiplex PCR, which spanned a total of 54 Vbeta and 13 Jbeta segments. Via MiXCR, TCRdb re-called the immunoSEQ multiplex PCR reads, giving one row per CDR3 protein. This repertoire shows under 200,000 distinct CDR3 sequences, 85% to 95% found once; its top ten account for about 0.16%. From blood CD8+ and CD4+ T cells, the TCR beta chain was sequenced. The germline CDR1 and CDR2 sequences are MGHRA and YSYEKL. With 3 bases clipped from V and 2 bases from J, the junction kept 7 bases outside the gene matches. The CDR3 runs to 16 residues.

What was sequenced was CD8+ T cells from PBMCs. V and J are TRBV4-1 and TRBJ2-1; 7 bases fit TRBD1. The origin of this receptor is a human donor with multiple sclerosis. The CDR3 is CASSQQWDSPYNEQFF. DNA for the CDR3: TGCGCCAGCAGCCAGCAATGGGACAGTCCCTACAATGAGCAGTTCTTC.